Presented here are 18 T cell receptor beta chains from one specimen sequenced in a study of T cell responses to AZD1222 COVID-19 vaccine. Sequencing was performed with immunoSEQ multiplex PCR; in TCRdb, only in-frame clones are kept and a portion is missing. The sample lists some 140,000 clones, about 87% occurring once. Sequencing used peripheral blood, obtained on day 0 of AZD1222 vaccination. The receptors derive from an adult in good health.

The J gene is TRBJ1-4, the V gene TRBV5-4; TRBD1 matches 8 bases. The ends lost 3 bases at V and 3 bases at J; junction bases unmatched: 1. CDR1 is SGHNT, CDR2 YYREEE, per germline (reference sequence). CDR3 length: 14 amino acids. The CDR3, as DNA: TGTGCCAGCAGCTCCAGGGGGCCTAATGAAAAACTGTTTTTT. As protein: CASSSRGPNEKLFF.

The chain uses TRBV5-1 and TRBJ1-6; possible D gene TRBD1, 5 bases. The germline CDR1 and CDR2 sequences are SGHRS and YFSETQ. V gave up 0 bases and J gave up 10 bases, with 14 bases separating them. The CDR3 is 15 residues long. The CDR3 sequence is CASSLVGGDESPLHF. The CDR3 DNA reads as TGCGCCAGCAGCTTGGTCGGAGGGGATGAGTCACCCCTCCACTTT.

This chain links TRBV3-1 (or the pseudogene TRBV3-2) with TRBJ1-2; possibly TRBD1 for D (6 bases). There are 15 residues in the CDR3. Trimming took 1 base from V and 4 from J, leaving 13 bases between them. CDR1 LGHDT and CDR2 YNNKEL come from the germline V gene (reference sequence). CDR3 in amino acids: CASSQGGIGGYGYTF. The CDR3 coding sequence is TGTGCCAGCAGCCAAGGGGGGATAGGGGGCTATGGCTACACCTTC.

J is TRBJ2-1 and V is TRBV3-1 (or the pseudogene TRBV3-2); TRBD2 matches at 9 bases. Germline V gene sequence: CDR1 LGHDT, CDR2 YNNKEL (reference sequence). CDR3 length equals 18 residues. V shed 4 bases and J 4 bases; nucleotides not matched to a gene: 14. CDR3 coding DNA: TGTGCCAGCAGCCGCCCGCTAGCGGGGTCCGAAGGATACAATGAGCAGTTCTTC. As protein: CASSRPLAGSEGYNEQFF.

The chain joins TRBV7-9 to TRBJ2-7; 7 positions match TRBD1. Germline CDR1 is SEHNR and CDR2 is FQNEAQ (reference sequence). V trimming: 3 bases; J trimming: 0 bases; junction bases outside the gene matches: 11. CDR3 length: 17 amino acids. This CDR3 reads CASSFPRGTDNSYEQYF. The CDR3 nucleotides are TGTGCCAGCAGCTTCCCCAGGGGGACAGACAACTCCTACGAGCAGTACTTC. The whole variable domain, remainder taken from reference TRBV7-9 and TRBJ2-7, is DTGVSQNPRHKITKRGQNVTFRCDPISEHNRLYWYRQTLGQGPEFLTYFQNEAQLEKSRLLSDRFSAERPKGSFSTLEIQRTEQGDSAMYLCASSFPRGTDNSYEQYFGPGTRLTVT.

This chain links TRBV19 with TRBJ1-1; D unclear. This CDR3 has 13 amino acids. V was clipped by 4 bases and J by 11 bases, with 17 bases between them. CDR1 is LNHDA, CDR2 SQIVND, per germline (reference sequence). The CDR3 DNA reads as TGTGCCAGTAGTACCACTTTACACGCCGGGGCTTTCTTT. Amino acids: CASSTTLHAGAFF.

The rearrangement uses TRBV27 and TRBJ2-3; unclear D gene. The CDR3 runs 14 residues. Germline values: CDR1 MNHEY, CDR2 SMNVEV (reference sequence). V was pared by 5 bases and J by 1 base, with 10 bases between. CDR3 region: CASSHTGGTDTQYF. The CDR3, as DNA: TGTGCCAGCAGTCATACTGGGGGCACAGATACGCAGTATTTT.

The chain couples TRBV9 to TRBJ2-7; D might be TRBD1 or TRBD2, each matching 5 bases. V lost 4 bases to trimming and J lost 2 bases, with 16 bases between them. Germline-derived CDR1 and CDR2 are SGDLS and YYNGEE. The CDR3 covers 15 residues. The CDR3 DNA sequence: TGTGCCAGCAGCTCAGGATCCGGGACCGCCTACGAGCAGTACTTC. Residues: CASSSGSGTAYEQYF.

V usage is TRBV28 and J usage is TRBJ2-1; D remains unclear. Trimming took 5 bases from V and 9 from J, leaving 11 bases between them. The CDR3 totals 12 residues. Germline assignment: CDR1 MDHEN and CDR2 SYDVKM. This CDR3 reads CASSQLVFEQFF. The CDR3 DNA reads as TGTGCCAGCAGTCAACTGGTCTTTGAGCAGTTCTTC.

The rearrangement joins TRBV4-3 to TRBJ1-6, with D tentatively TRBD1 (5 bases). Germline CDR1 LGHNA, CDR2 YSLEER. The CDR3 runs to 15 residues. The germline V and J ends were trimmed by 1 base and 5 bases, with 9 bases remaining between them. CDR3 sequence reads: CASSQVLGDNSPLHF. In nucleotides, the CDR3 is TGCGCCAGCAGCCAAGTTTTGGGGGATAATTCACCCCTCCACTTT.

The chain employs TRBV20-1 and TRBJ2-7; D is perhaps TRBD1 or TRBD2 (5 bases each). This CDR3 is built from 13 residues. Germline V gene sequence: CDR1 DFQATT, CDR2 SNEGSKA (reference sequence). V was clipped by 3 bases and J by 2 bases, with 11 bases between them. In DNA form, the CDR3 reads TGCAGTGCTAGTGGGACCGCCCCCTACGAGCAGTACTTC. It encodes CSASGTAPYEQYF.

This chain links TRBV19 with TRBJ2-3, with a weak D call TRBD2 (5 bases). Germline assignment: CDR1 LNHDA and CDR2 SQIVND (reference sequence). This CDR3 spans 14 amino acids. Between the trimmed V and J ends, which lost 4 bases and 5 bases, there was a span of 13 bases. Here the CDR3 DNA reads TGTGCCAGTAGTACCTCTAGAGGGATAGATACGCAGTATTTT. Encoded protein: CASSTSRGIDTQYF.

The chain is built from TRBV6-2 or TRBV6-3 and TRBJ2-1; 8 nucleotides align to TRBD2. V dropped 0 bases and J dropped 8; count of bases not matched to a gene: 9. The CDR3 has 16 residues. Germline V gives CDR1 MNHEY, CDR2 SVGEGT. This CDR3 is CASSYSMGSGTHEQFF. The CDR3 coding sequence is TGTGCCAGCAGTTACTCGATGGGTAGCGGGACACATGAGCAGTTCTTC.

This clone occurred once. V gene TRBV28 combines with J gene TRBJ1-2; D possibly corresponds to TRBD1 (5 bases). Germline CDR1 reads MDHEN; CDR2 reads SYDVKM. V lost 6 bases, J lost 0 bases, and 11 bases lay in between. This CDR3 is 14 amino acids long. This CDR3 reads CASSRQGSNYGYTF. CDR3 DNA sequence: TGTGCCAGCAGCCGGCAGGGTTCTAACTATGGCTACACCTTC.

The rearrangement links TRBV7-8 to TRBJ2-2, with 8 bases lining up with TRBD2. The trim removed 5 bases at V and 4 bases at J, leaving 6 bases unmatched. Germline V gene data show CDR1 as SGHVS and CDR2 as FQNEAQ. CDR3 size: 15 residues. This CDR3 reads CASSSSGAGTGELFF. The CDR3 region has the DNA TGTGCCAGCAGCAGTAGCGGGGCGGGCACCGGGGAGCTGTTTTTT.

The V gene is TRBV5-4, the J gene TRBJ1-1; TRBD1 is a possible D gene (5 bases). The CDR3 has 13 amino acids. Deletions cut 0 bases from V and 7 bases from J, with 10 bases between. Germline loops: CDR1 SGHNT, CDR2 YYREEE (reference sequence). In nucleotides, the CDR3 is TGTGCCAGCAGCTTGGCCGACAGCGATGAAGCTTTCTTT. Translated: CASSLADSDEAFF.

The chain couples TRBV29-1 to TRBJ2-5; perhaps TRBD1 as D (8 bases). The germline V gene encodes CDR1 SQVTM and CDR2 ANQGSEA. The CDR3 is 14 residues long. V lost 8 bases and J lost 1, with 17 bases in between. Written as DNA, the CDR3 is TGCAGCATCAAACAGGGGGGGAGCCAAGAGACCCAGTACTTC. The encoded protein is CSIKQGGSQETQYF.

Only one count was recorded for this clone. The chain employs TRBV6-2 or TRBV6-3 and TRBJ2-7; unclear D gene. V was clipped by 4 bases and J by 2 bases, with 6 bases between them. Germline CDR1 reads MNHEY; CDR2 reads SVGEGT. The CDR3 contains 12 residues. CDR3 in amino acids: CASSSHTYEQYF. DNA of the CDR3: TGTGCCAGCAGTTCCCACACCTACGAGCAGTACTTC.